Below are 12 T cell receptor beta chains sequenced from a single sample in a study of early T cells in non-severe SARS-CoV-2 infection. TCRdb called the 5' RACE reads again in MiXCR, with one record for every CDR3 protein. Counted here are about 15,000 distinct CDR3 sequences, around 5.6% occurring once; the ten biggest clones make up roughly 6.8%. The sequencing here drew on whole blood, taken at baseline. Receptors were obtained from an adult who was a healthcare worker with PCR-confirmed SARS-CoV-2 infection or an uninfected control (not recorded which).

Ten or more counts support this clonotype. The CDR3 bases are TGTGCTAGTGGTTCACCCCGGGACAGAAACATTCAGTACTTC. This translates into CASGSPRDRNIQYF. This chain joins TRBV12-5 and TRBJ2-4, with 7 positions matching TRBD1. V lost 4 bases and J lost 6; bases outside the gene matches: 6. The germline gives CDR1 LGHNT, CDR2 FRNRAP. CDR3 size: 14 residues.

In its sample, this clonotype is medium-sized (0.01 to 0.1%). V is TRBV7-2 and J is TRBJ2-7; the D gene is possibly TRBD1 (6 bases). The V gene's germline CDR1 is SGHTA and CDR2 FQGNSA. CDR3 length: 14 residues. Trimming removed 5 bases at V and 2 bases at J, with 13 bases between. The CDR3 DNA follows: TGTGCCAGCAGCGTCAGGGGATTCACCTACGAGCAGTACTTC. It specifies CASSVRGFTYEQYF.

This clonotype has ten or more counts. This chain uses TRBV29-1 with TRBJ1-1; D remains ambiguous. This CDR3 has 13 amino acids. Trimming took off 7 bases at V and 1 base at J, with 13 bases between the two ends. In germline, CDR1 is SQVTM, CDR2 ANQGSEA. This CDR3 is CSAARSANTEAFF. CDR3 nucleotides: TGCAGCGCGGCCCGCAGCGCGAACACTGAAGCTTTCTTT. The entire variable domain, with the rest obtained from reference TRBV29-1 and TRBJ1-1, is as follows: SAVISQKPSRDICQRGTSLTIQCQVDSQVTMMFWYRQQPGQSLTLIATANQGSEATYESGFVIDKFPISRPNLTFSTLTVSNMSPEDSSIYLCSAARSANTEAFFGQGTRLTVV.

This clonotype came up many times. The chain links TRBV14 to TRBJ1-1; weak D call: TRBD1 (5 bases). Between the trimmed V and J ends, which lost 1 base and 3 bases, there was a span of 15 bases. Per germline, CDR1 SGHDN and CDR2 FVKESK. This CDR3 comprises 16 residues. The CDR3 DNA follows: TGTGCCAGCAGCCAAGGACCAGGGAGGGTATACACTGAAGCTTTCTTT. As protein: CASSQGPGRVYTEAFF.

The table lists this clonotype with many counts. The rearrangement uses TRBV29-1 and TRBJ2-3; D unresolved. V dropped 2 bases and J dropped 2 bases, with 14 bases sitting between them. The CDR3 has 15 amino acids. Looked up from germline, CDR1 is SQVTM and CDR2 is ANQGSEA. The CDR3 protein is CSVEPLSTVTDTQYF. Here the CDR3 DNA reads TGCAGCGTTGAACCATTAAGCACAGTCACAGATACGCAGTATTTT.

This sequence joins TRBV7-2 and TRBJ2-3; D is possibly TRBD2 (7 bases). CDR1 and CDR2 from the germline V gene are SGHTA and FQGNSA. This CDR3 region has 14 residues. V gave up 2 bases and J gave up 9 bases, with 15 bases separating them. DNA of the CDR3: TGTGCCAGCAGCTTACGGGGGGCCCAGGTCACGCAGTATTTT. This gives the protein CASSLRGAQVTQYF.

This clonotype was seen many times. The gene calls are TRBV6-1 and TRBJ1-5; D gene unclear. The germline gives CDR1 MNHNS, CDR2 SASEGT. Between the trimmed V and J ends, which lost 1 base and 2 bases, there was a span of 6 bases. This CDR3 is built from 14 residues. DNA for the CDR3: TGTGCCAGCAGTGAAGGGAGCCGCAATCAGCCCCAGCATTTT. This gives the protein CASSEGSRNQPQHF.

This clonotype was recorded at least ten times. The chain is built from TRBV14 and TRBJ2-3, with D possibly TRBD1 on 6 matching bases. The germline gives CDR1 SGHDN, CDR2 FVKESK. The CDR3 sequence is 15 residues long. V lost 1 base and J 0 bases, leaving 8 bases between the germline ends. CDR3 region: CASSQGDTSTDTQYF. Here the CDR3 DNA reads TGTGCCAGCAGCCAAGGGGACACAAGCACAGATACGCAGTATTTT.

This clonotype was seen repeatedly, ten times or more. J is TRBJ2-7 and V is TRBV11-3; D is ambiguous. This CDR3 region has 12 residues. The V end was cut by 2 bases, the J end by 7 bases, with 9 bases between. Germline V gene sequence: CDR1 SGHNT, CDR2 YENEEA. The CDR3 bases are TGTGCCAGCAGCTTAAATCTGGGAGAGCAGTACTTC. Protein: CASSLNLGEQYF.

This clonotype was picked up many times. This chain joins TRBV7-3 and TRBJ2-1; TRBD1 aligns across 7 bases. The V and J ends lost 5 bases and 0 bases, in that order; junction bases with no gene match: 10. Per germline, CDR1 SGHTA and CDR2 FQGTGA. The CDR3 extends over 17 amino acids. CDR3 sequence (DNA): TGTGCCAGCAGCCTCATCGGGCGGACAGGCTCCTACAATGAGCAGTTCTTC. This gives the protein CASSLIGRTGSYNEQFF.

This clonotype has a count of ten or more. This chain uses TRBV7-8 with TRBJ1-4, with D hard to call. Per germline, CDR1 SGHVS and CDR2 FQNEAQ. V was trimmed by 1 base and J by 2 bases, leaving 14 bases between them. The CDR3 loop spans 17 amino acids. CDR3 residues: CASSLVGRVMTNEKLFF. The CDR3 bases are TGTGCCAGCAGCTTAGTAGGAAGGGTTATGACTAATGAAAAACTGTTTTTT. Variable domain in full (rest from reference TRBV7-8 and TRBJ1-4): GAGVSQSPRYKVAKRGQDVALRCDPISGHVSLFWYQQALGQGPEFLTYFQNEAQLDKSGLPSDRFFAERPEGSVSTLKIQRTQQEDSAVYLCASSLVGRVMTNEKLFFGSGTQLSVL.

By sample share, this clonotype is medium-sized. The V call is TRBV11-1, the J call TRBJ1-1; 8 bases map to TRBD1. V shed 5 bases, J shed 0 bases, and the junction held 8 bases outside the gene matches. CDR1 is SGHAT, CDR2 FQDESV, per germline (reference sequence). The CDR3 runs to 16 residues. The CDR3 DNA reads TGTGCCAGCAGCCAAACGTGGACAGGGATGAACACTGAAGCTTTCTTT. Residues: CASSQTWTGMNTEAFF.